The 28 T cell receptor beta chains below were found in one sample sequenced in a study of identifying expanded T cells in peripheral blood. Libraries were prepared by immunoSEQ multiplex PCR; TCRdb keeps only in-frame clonotypes and omits some of them. In the table there are approximately 130,000 clones, about 86% of which are singletons. Sequenced sample: blood. These receptors all come from a person between 18 and 75 years old in good health.

The V and J genes are TRBV7-2 and TRBJ1-5; 9 bases agree with TRBD1. Germline V CDR1 and CDR2: SGHTA, FQGNSA. V trimming: 3 bases; J trimming: 7 bases; junction bases outside the gene matches: 7. CDR3 length equals 15 residues. The CDR3 protein is CASSFGQGSVQPQHF. In nucleotides, the CDR3 is TGTGCCAGCAGCTTCGGACAGGGGTCCGTCCAGCCCCAGCATTTT. Full variable domain (remainder filled in from reference TRBV7-2 and TRBJ1-5): GAGVSQSPSNKVTEKGKDVELRCDPISGHTALYWYRQSLGQGLEFLIYFQGNSAPDKSGLPSDRFSAERTGGSVSTLTIQRTQQEDSAVYLCASSFGQGSVQPQHFGDGTRLSIL.

The V and J genes are TRBV4-2 and TRBJ2-7; the D gene is possibly TRBD2 (6 bases). The V end lost 4 bases, the J end lost 6 bases, and 13 bases lay between the germline ends. The CDR3 is 13 residues long. Germline V gene lookup returns CDR1 LGHNA and CDR2 YNFKEQ. CDR3 DNA sequence: TGTGCCAGCAGCCCGAGCCGGGGGTCCGAGCAGTACTTC. This sequence encodes CASSPSRGSEQYF.

In its sample, this clone was seen once. In DNA, the CDR3 is TGCAGTGCTAGGGGGGGGGCGGCCCAGTACTTC. Translating gives CSARGGAAQYF. This chain uses TRBV20-1 with TRBJ2-5; possibly TRBD2 for D (7 bases). The CDR3 totals 11 residues. Germline lookup yields CDR1 DFQATT and CDR2 SNEGSKA (reference sequence). Trimming removed 3 bases at V and 9 bases at J, with 11 bases between.

This clone has just one count. The chain carries TRBV6-1 and TRBJ1-2; D gene uncertain. Germline CDR1 and CDR2: MNHNS and SASEGT. Trimming took 3 bases from V and 4 from J, leaving 6 bases between them. The CDR3 runs 12 residues. The CDR3 loop reads CASSDLVYGYTF. The CDR3 DNA reads TGTGCCAGCAGTGATTTAGTCTATGGCTACACCTTC.

The gene calls are TRBV29-1 and TRBJ2-7; 13 bases agree with TRBD2. Germline loops: CDR1 SQVTM, CDR2 ANQGSEA. This CDR3 is 15 amino acids long. V was clipped by 8 bases and J by 4 bases; unmatched bases: 11. CDR3 DNA sequence: TGCAGCTACACCCCCGGGACTAGCGGGACGTACGAGCAGTACTTC. Translation: CSYTPGTSGTYEQYF.

The CDR3 spells CASSHRQGYEQYF. The CDR3 region has the DNA TGTGCCAGCAGCCACCGCCAAGGCTACGAGCAGTACTTC. The gene calls are TRBV4-2 and TRBJ2-7; D call uncertain. Trimming shortened V by 3 bases and J by 3 bases, and 9 bases separated the two germline ends. Per the germline V gene, CDR1 is LGHNA and CDR2 is YNFKEQ. The CDR3 covers 13 residues.

The rearrangement links TRBV19 to TRBJ2-4, with 7 bases aligning to TRBD1. V was pared by 0 bases and J by 9 bases, with 5 bases of the junction left unmatched. The CDR3 covers 14 residues. Germline assignment: CDR1 LNHDA and CDR2 SQIVND (reference sequence). This chain's CDR3 is CASSIEQGNGIQYF. The CDR3 region has the DNA TGTGCCAGTAGTATAGAACAGGGGAATGGCATTCAGTACTTC.

The chain has TRBV29-1 and TRBJ2-5; 15 nucleotides agree with TRBD2. This CDR3 has 15 residues. The V segment lost 8 bases and the J segment 4 bases; nucleotides outside the gene matches: 8. Germline V gives CDR1 SQVTM, CDR2 ANQGSEA. CDR3 region: CSTPPGLAGGETQYF. Here the CDR3 DNA reads TGCAGCACTCCCCCGGGACTAGCGGGAGGAGAGACCCAGTACTTC.

The chain employs TRBV27 and TRBJ1-5; D call uncertain. Per the germline V gene, CDR1 is MNHEY and CDR2 is SMNVEV (reference sequence). Trimming took off 6 bases at V and 5 bases at J, with 17 bases between the two ends. The CDR3 covers 15 residues. Here the CDR3 reads CASSLARAGDQPQHF. Here the CDR3 DNA reads TGTGCCAGCAGCTTAGCGAGGGCAGGCGATCAGCCCCAGCATTTT.

This clone was picked up one time. Other DNA sequences in the same sample also yield this CDR3. The rearrangement joins TRBV9 to TRBJ1-5; a weak D match, TRBD1 (6 bases). The V end lost 0 bases, the J end lost 4 bases, and 8 bases lay between the germline ends. CDR3 length equals 14 residues. Germline loops: CDR1 SGDLS, CDR2 YYNGEE. The CDR3 nucleotides are TGTGCCAGCAGCGTAGGACAGGTAAATCAGCCCCAGCATTTT. Its translation: CASSVGQVNQPQHF.

The gene calls are TRBV2 and TRBJ2-7; 7 bases align to TRBD2. Germline values: CDR1 SNHLY, CDR2 FYNNEI. The CDR3 spans 12 residues. Germline trimming cut 4 bases from V and 7 bases from J; bases unmatched to any gene: 4. The CDR3 DNA reads TGTGCCAGCAGTGGACTAGCCTGGGAGCAGTACTTC. Its translation: CASSGLAWEQYF.

This sequence joins TRBV5-4 and TRBJ2-5; tentative D call: TRBD1 (7 bases). Trimming removed 0 bases at V and 5 bases at J, with 14 bases between. CDR3 length: 15 residues. Germline V lookup: CDR1 SGHNT, CDR2 YYREEE (reference sequence). In DNA, the CDR3 is TGTGCCAGCAGCTTGGCGCAGGGGGGAAGGGAGACCCAGTACTTC. Protein product: CASSLAQGGRETQYF.

This clone appeared a single time. This sample includes further DNA sequences coding for the same CDR3. This chain links TRBV5-1 with TRBJ2-7; D is undetermined. The V gene lost 0 bases and the J gene lost 0 bases, with 4 bases spanning the gap. CDR3 size: 13 residues. Germline V gives CDR1 SGHRS, CDR2 YFSETQ. CDR3 amino acids: CASSLEISYEQYF. The CDR3 DNA reads as TGCGCCAGCAGCTTGGAAATCTCCTACGAGCAGTACTTC.

The V call is TRBV19, the J call TRBJ1-5; D call uncertain. V shed 5 bases and J shed 0 bases, with 14 bases lying between them. Germline assignment: CDR1 LNHDA and CDR2 SQIVND (reference sequence). The CDR3 has 16 residues. The DNA for the CDR3 is TGTGCCAGTAGTTCCCGGACTGCCCCTAGCAATCAGCCCCAGCATTTT. Translated, it gives CASSSRTAPSNQPQHF.

This chain links TRBV7-2 with TRBJ2-7, with D perhaps being TRBD1 or TRBD2 (5 bases each). Germline assignment: CDR1 SGHTA and CDR2 FQGNSA. This CDR3 has 14 residues. Between the trimmed V and J ends, which lost 3 bases and 2 bases, there was a span of 11 bases. CDR3 sequence reads: CASSLGTGTYEQYF. In DNA form, the CDR3 reads TGTGCCAGCAGCTTGGGGACGGGGACCTACGAGCAGTACTTC.

This clone is large in the sample. As DNA, the CDR3 is TGCGCCAGCAGTGGAGACAATGAGCAGTTCTTC. It specifies CASSGDNEQFF. This rearrangement joins TRBV5-1 to TRBJ2-1; D gene unclear. The V and J ends lost 5 bases and 5 bases respectively, with 5 bases between them. CDR1 and CDR2 (germline): SGHRS, YFSETQ. This CDR3 is built from 11 residues.

The chain has TRBV7-6 and TRBJ2-5; D is ambiguous. V dropped 4 bases and J dropped 1 base, with 22 bases sitting between them. The CDR3 loop spans 18 amino acids. Germline lookup yields CDR1 SGHVS and CDR2 FNYEAQ. The DNA for the CDR3 is TGTGCCAGCAGCTCAATAGCTACCTCGGGCAGAACCCAAGAGACCCAGTACTTC. Translation gives CASSSIATSGRTQETQYF. Full variable domain (missing parts from reference TRBV7-6 and TRBJ2-5): GAGVSQSPRYKVTKRGQDVALRCDPISGHVSLYWYRQALGQGPEFLTYFNYEAQQDKSGLPNDRFSAERPEGSISTLTIQRTEQRDSAMYRCASSSIATSGRTQETQYFGPGTRLLVL.

V and J are TRBV6-6 and TRBJ2-5; TRBD1 matches 8 bases. Trimming took 6 bases from V and 7 from J; bases not matched to a gene: 4. Germline V gene data show CDR1 as MNHNY and CDR2 as SVGAGI (reference sequence). The CDR3 contains 12 residues. CDR3: CASSSQGGTQYF. In nucleotides, the CDR3 is TGTGCCAGCAGCTCACAGGGGGGGACCCAGTACTTC.

The chain uses TRBV6-5 and TRBJ2-2; 7 positions match TRBD1. In germline, CDR1 is MNHEY, CDR2 SVGAGI. This CDR3 is 14 amino acids long. Trimming at V came to 4 bases and at J to 5 bases, leaving 4 bases not matched to a gene. CDR3 in amino acids: CASSFTGATGELFF. In nucleotides, the CDR3 is TGTGCCAGCAGTTTCACAGGGGCTACCGGGGAGCTGTTTTTT.

The genes are TRBV7-9 and TRBJ2-7; the D call may be TRBD1 or TRBD2 (5 bases each). The V gene's germline CDR1 is SEHNR and CDR2 FQNEAQ (reference sequence). This CDR3 region has 14 residues. V was shortened by 5 bases and J by 2 bases, with 13 bases between the two germline ends. The CDR3 region has the DNA TGTGCCAGCAGCCACGGGACCCTCGCCTACGAGCAGTACTTC. Translated, it gives CASSHGTLAYEQYF.

This chain uses TRBV10-1 with TRBJ2-1; 9 nucleotides line up with TRBD2. Germline V CDR1 and CDR2: WNHNN, SYGVQD (reference sequence). After removal of 4 bases from V and 3 bases from J, the junction contained 4 bases not matched to a gene. This CDR3 has 15 amino acids. The CDR3 loop is CASSVAGANYNEQFF. CDR3 sequence (DNA): TGCGCCAGCAGTGTAGCGGGAGCTAACTACAATGAGCAGTTCTTC.

This clone occurred once. The rearrangement uses TRBV6-4 and TRBJ2-3, with no clear D. The V end lost 4 bases, the J end lost 5 bases, and 10 bases lay between the germline ends. CDR1 and CDR2 (germline): MRHNA, SNTAGT. There are 13 residues in the CDR3. CDR3 sequence reads: CASSVRPGDTQYF. As DNA, the CDR3 is TGTGCCAGCAGTGTCCGACCCGGAGATACGCAGTATTTT.

This chain uses TRBV15 with TRBJ1-5; the D gene is possibly TRBD1 (5 bases). The V and J ends lost 2 bases and 3 bases respectively, with 17 bases between them. Germline CDR1 LNHNV, CDR2 YYDKDF (reference sequence). There are 17 residues in the CDR3. The CDR3, as DNA: TGTGCCACCAGCAGACTATCGACAGCAGGCCCCAATCAGCCCCAGCATTTT. Translation: CATSRLSTAGPNQPQHF.

V is TRBV5-2 and J is TRBJ1-1; TRBD1, as called in the table, went unchecked against the DNA. TRBV5-2 is listed as a pseudogene. CDR3 length: 15 residues. CDR3: CASSLGHVSNTEAFF. The CDR3 bases are TGTGCCAGCAGCTTAGGACACGTATCGAACACTGAAGCTTTCTTT.

V usage is TRBV7-2 and J usage is TRBJ2-1, with 7 positions matching TRBD1. CDR1 SGHTA and CDR2 FQGNSA come from the germline V gene. The J segment lost 1 base and the V segment lost 5 bases, leaving 5 bases of the junction unmatched. This CDR3 comprises 15 residues. CDR3 loop: CASSIPDRSYNEQFF. For the CDR3, the DNA is TGTGCCAGCAGCATACCGGACAGGTCCTACAATGAGCAGTTCTTC. The full variable domain, rest sourced from reference TRBV7-2 and TRBJ2-1, is GAGVSQSPSNKVTEKGKDVELRCDPISGHTALYWYRQSLGQGLEFLIYFQGNSAPDKSGLPSDRFSAERTGGSVSTLTIQRTQQEDSAVYLCASSIPDRSYNEQFFGPGTRLTVL.

The table lists this clone with a few counts. This chain joins TRBV14 and TRBJ1-4; D gene ambiguous. There are 13 residues in the CDR3. From germline, CDR1 is SGHDN and CDR2 FVKESK. Between the trimmed V and J ends, which lost 1 base and 8 bases, there was a span of 8 bases. The CDR3 spells CASSQVGGEKLFF. DNA of the CDR3: TGTGCCAGCAGCCAAGTGGGAGGGGAAAAACTGTTTTTT.

This clone was seen more than once but under ten times. This rearrangement joins TRBV15 to TRBJ1-1; no definite D call. Germline V lookup: CDR1 LNHNV, CDR2 YYDKDF (reference sequence). The CDR3 is made up of 12 amino acids. Trimming left V 0 bases short and J 10 bases short, with 9 bases between. The CDR3 spells CATSREGVTAFF. DNA of the CDR3: TGTGCCACCAGCAGAGAGGGCGTAACAGCTTTCTTT.

This sequence joins TRBV7-9 and TRBJ2-1; a possible D gene is TRBD2 (6 bases). The CDR3 is made up of 16 amino acids. Germline V gene lookup returns CDR1 SEHNR and CDR2 FQNEAQ (reference sequence). Trimming removed 5 bases at V and 2 bases at J, with 16 bases between. In DNA, the CDR3 is TGTGCCAGCAGCGTAGGAGGGACTCTCGCCTACAATGAGCAGTTCTTC. It specifies CASSVGGTLAYNEQFF.